The entry below gives a single T cell receptor beta chain sequence along with its context. Mismatch with germline at one junction end may stem from a read error. The sample contains more than one DNA sequence encoding this CDR3. The data were taken from a study of blood T cell repertoires in COVID-19. Using immunoSEQ multiplex PCR, the repertoire was profiled, and TCRdb retains in-frame clones only, with some absent. The sample records about 88,000 clones, 85% to 95% being singletons. The CDR3 has 12 amino acids. The receptor's source is a man in his 60s with acute or convalescent COVID-19. The V gene is TRBV12-3 or TRBV12-4, the J gene TRBJ2-4; D gene uncertain. Sequencing was carried out using peripheral blood. Written as DNA, the CDR3 is TGTGCCAGCAGTCTAGCCAAAAACATTCAGTACTTC. This codes for CASSLAKNIQYF.